Presented here are 20 T cell receptor beta chains from one specimen sequenced in a study of beta chain features in type 1 diabetes. Expressed TCRB transcripts got sequenced, as all isolated RNA was reverse transcribed. Using immunoSEQ multiplex PCR, the repertoire was profiled, and TCRdb retains in-frame clones only, with some absent. The data show approximately 470,000 clones, around 28% seen once. The sequenced material came from naive CD4+ T cells from blood. The source of these receptors is a man younger than 35 in good health.

The CDR3 nucleotides read TGTGCCACCAGCGAAGAGCTCACCGGACCCGGGACCCAGTACTTC. It codes for CATSEELTGPGTQYF. This chain links TRBV15 with TRBJ2-5; D gene ambiguous. This CDR3 comprises 15 residues. The ends were cut back, 5 bases at V and 7 bases at J, with 20 bases in the middle. Germline-derived CDR1 and CDR2 are LNHNV and YYDKDF (reference sequence). Full variable domain (outside the CDR3, taken from reference TRBV15 and TRBJ2-5): DAMVIQNPRYQVTQFGKPVTLSCSQTLNHNVMYWYQQKSSQAPKLLFHYYDKDFNNEADTPDNFQSRRPNTSFCFLDIRSPGLGDTAMYLCATSEELTGPGTQYFGPGTRLLVL.

The V gene is TRBV4-1, the J gene TRBJ1-5; 7 bases align to TRBD1. Germline V gene lookup returns CDR1 MGHRA and CDR2 YSYEKL. The V gene end was trimmed by 1 base and the J gene end by 1 base; junction bases not matched to a gene: 4. The CDR3 extends over 16 amino acids. The CDR3 loop reads CASSQGTGASNQPQHF. The CDR3 DNA sequence: TGCGCCAGCAGCCAAGGAACAGGGGCAAGCAATCAGCCCCAGCATTTT.

The sample holds a few counts of this clone. The CDR3 nucleotides read TGTGCCAGCAGATGGATTTCGGAGACCCAGTACTTC. Residues: CASRWISETQYF. The V call is TRBV6-1, the J call TRBJ2-5; D remains unclear. This CDR3 has 12 amino acids. Trimming left V 6 bases short and J 5 bases short, with 10 bases between. From germline, CDR1 is MNHNS and CDR2 SASEGT.

This clone has a handful of counts. The chain couples TRBV7-9 to TRBJ1-1; 11 bases agree with TRBD1. In germline, CDR1 is SEHNR, CDR2 FQNEAQ (reference sequence). V shed 3 bases, J shed 8 bases, and the junction held 5 bases outside the gene matches. The CDR3 sequence is 14 residues long. This CDR3 reads CASSFRTGGEEAFF. CDR3 in DNA: TGTGCCAGCAGCTTCCGGACAGGGGGCGAGGAAGCTTTCTTT. Variable domain in full (rest from reference TRBV7-9 and TRBJ1-1): DTGVSQNPRHKITKRGQNVTFRCDPISEHNRLYWYRQTLGQGPEFLTYFQNEAQLEKSRLLSDRFSAERPKGSFSTLEIQRTEQGDSAMYLCASSFRTGGEEAFFGQGTRLTVV.

This clone was recorded once. V gene TRBV5-6 combines with J gene TRBJ2-1, with a possible D match to TRBD2 (5 bases). V lost 0 bases, J lost 8 bases, and 12 bases lay in between. Germline V gene lookup returns CDR1 SGHDT and CDR2 YYEEEE. This CDR3 is 14 amino acids long. The CDR3 DNA reads TGTGCCAGCAGCTTGGCGGTAGGGAGAGATGAGCAGTTCTTC. Protein: CASSLAVGRDEQFF.

This clone showed up just a few times. The rearrangement joins TRBV29-1 to TRBJ2-5, with 9 bases that match TRBD1. The V gene end was trimmed by 3 bases and the J gene end by 4 bases; junction bases not matched to a gene: 3. The CDR3 loop spans 13 amino acids. Germline V lookup: CDR1 SQVTM, CDR2 ANQGSEA. The CDR3 region has the DNA TGCAGCGTTGAGGGACAGGGAGGAGAGACCCAGTACTTC. As protein: CSVEGQGGETQYF.

The chain employs TRBV21-1 and TRBJ1-2. TRBV21-1 is given as a pseudogene. The CDR3 runs to 14 residues. In DNA form, the CDR3 reads TGTGCCAGCAGCCGTACCCGCAGAGGGCATGGCTACACCTTC. Translation gives CASSRTRRGHGYTF.

The chain combines TRBV7-8 with TRBJ2-5; a weak D match, TRBD1 (5 bases). Trimming removed 1 base from V and 4 bases from J, with 7 bases in between. Germline lookup yields CDR1 SGHVS and CDR2 FQNEAQ. This CDR3 spans 13 amino acids. In DNA, the CDR3 is TGTGCCAGCAGCTTAGACAGGTCAGAGACCCAGTACTTC. Translating it yields CASSLDRSETQYF.

This clone was recorded a few times. At the DNA level, this CDR3 is encoded by other sequences in the same sample as well. V and J are TRBV30 and TRBJ2-7; the D gene could be TRBD1 or TRBD2 (6 bases each). The germline CDR1 and CDR2 sequences are GTSNPN and SVGIG (reference sequence). The CDR3 totals 12 residues. Trimming removed 0 bases from V and 4 bases from J, with 7 bases in between. This CDR3 reads CAWSVGGYEQYF. In DNA, the CDR3 is TGTGCCTGGAGTGTAGGGGGGTACGAGCAGTACTTC.

In this sample, this clone turned up a few times. The chain links TRBV5-6 to TRBJ1-2; 8 bases align to TRBD1. Germline V CDR1 and CDR2: SGHDT, YYEEEE. V was pared by 4 bases and J by 4 bases, with 9 bases of the junction left unmatched. The CDR3 loop spans 15 amino acids. This CDR3 reads CASSLPGQDLYGYTF. CDR3 DNA: TGTGCCAGCAGCCTGCCGGGACAGGACCTCTATGGCTACACCTTC.

Concerning this clone itself: The sample carries other DNA sequences with the same CDR3. The V call is TRBV30, the J call TRBJ2-7, with no clear D. The CDR3 is 11 amino acids. Germline values: CDR1 GTSNPN, CDR2 SVGIG (reference sequence). Trimming shortened V by 2 bases and J by 3 bases, and 5 bases separated the two germline ends. The chain's CDR3 is CAWSPNYEQYF. The CDR3 nucleotides are TGTGCCTGGAGTCCAAACTACGAGCAGTACTTC.

This clone was observed a handful of times. J is TRBJ2-1 and V is TRBV18, with 11 bases that match TRBD2. Germline V gene data show CDR1 as KGHSH and CDR2 as LQKENI. The ends lost 2 bases at V and 0 bases at J; junction bases unmatched: 6. This CDR3 comprises 18 residues. The CDR3 protein is CASSPFGTSGSSYNEQFF. Written as DNA, the CDR3 is TGTGCCAGCTCACCATTCGGGACTAGCGGTTCCTCCTACAATGAGCAGTTCTTC.

V gene TRBV19 combines with J gene TRBJ2-2, with D uncertain. V lost 5 bases to trimming and J lost 5 bases, with 15 bases between them. Germline assignment: CDR1 LNHDA and CDR2 SQIVND (reference sequence). The CDR3 runs to 15 residues. The DNA for the CDR3 is TGTGCCAGTAGTGTCAGGATTCCTCGGACCGGGGAGCTGTTTTTT. Translating gives CASSVRIPRTGELFF.

This clone was observed a few times. The rearrangement uses TRBV4-1 and TRBJ2-3; D gene unclear. Germline CDR1 is MGHRA and CDR2 is YSYEKL. The CDR3 length is 15 residues. With 1 base removed from V and 3 bases from J, the gap between germline ends came to 11 bases. DNA of the CDR3: TGCGCCAGCAGCCAAGTTCGCCAGAGTACAGATACGCAGTATTTT. It is translated as CASSQVRQSTDTQYF.

This chain connects TRBV25-1 to TRBJ2-1; D might be TRBD2 (5 bases). Germline CDR1 MGHDK, CDR2 SYGVNS. The CDR3 is made up of 14 amino acids. The ends were cut back, 7 bases at V and 7 bases at J, with 17 bases in the middle. The CDR3 protein is CASTSAQGGNEQFF. CDR3 nucleotides: TGTGCCAGCACTTCAGCTCAAGGAGGAAATGAGCAGTTCTTC.

This clone was observed a few times. The chain combines TRBV29-1 with TRBJ2-1, with TRBD2 identical over 8 bases. The CDR3 length is 15 residues. The germline gives CDR1 SQVTM, CDR2 ANQGSEA. The junction had 7 bases not matched to a gene; V was cut back by 6 bases and J by 0 bases. The CDR3 region is CSVASGWSSYNEQFF. The CDR3 DNA reads as TGCAGCGTAGCTAGCGGGTGGAGCTCCTACAATGAGCAGTTCTTC.

The chain couples TRBV13 to TRBJ2-7; D unclear. The CDR3 covers 11 residues. The germline V gene has CDR1 PRHDT and CDR2 FYEKMQ (reference sequence). Trimming left V 1 base short and J 7 bases short, with 5 bases between. The CDR3 DNA is TGTGCCAGCAGCTTAGTGGGGGAGCAGTACTTC. Protein product: CASSLVGEQYF.

The J gene is TRBJ2-3, the V gene TRBV5-1, with D perhaps matching TRBD1 or TRBD2 (5 bases each). This CDR3 region has 13 residues. Trimming shortened V by 3 bases and J by 5 bases, and 10 bases separated the two germline ends. Germline assignment: CDR1 SGHRS and CDR2 YFSETQ. The DNA of the CDR3 is TGCGCCAGCAGCTGGGGGTGGAGAGATACGCAGTATTTT. It yields the protein CASSWGWRDTQYF.

Only one count was recorded for this clone. This chain links TRBV6-1 with TRBJ2-1; D is unresolved. The germline CDR1 and CDR2 sequences are MNHNS and SASEGT. The CDR3 spans 12 residues. The V end was cut by 5 bases, the J end by 5 bases, with 7 bases between. The CDR3 sequence is CASSPAHNEQFF. In nucleotides, the CDR3 is TGTGCCAGCAGTCCTGCCCACAATGAGCAGTTCTTC.

V gene TRBV5-1 combines with J gene TRBJ2-7, with TRBD1 matching over 12 bases. After removal of 2 bases from V and 6 bases from J, the junction contained 3 bases not matched to a gene. Germline CDR1 and CDR2: SGHRS and YFSETQ. There are 14 residues in the CDR3. Here the CDR3 reads CASSFRDRGLEQYF. CDR3 DNA sequence: TGCGCCAGCAGCTTCCGGGACAGGGGGCTCGAGCAGTACTTC.